These 9 T cell receptor beta chains share one sample of origin, sequenced in a study of shared T cell receptors in the human thymus. Clones were sequenced by immunoSEQ multiplex PCR, and TCRdb holds only the in-frame ones, with some missing. The sample records roughly 410,000 clones, around 95% being singletons. Sequenced sample: thymocytes. Source of these receptors: a human donor.

J is TRBJ1-2 and V is TRBV6-1; D may be TRBD1 (6 bases). Germline CDR1 is MNHNS and CDR2 is SASEGT. V was shortened by 5 bases and J by 5 bases, with 6 bases between the two germline ends. The CDR3 extends over 11 amino acids. The CDR3, as DNA: TGTGCCAGCAGTACAGGGTATGGCTACACCTTC. Its protein is CASSTGYGYTF.

The chain recombines TRBV5-1 with TRBJ2-1; TRBD2 aligns across 11 bases. The junction had 9 bases not matched to a gene; V was cut back by 0 bases and J by 7 bases. Germline CDR1 and CDR2: SGHRS and YFSETQ. This CDR3 comprises 17 residues. The CDR3 DNA sequence: TGCGCCAGCAGCTTGGCAATATTAGCGGGAGGGTCAAATGAGCAGTTCTTC. Amino acid sequence: CASSLAILAGGSNEQFF.

The rearrangement uses TRBV28 and TRBJ2-1; 10 nucleotides line up with TRBD1. V dropped 5 bases and J dropped 6; count of bases not matched to a gene: 13. The CDR3 loop spans 17 amino acids. Germline CDR1 MDHEN, CDR2 SYDVKM. The CDR3 nucleotides read TGTGCCAGCAGTATCTCCACCGACAGGGGGCCCGGCAATGAGCAGTTCTTC. Amino acid sequence: CASSISTDRGPGNEQFF.

The chain joins TRBV4-1 to TRBJ1-1; D might be TRBD1 (6 bases). The CDR3 totals 14 residues. Per the germline V gene, CDR1 is MGHRA and CDR2 is YSYEKL. V lost 0 bases, J lost 4 bases, and 9 bases lay in between. The CDR3 nucleotides are TGCGCCAGCAGCCAAGAGCGACAGGCCACTGAAGCTTTCTTT. Its protein is CASSQERQATEAFF.

This rearrangement joins TRBV28 to TRBJ2-7, with TRBD2 matching 8 bases. CDR1 and CDR2 from the germline V gene are MDHEN and SYDVKM. J was trimmed by 3 bases and V by 4 bases; bases with no gene match: 8. The CDR3 totals 15 residues. The CDR3, as DNA: TGTGCCAGCAGTTCCCTGAGCGGGAGTATCTACGAGCAGTACTTC. It translates to CASSSLSGSIYEQYF.

The chain employs TRBV5-4 and TRBJ2-7; 9 bases align to TRBD1. V trimming: 4 bases; J trimming: 5 bases; junction bases outside the gene matches: 10. This CDR3 has 15 amino acids. In germline, CDR1 is SGHNT, CDR2 YYREEE (reference sequence). CDR3 residues: CASSMNRDRVHEQYF. The CDR3 bases are TGTGCCAGCAGCATGAACCGGGACAGGGTCCACGAGCAGTACTTC.

The chain joins TRBV9 to TRBJ2-1; 7 positions match TRBD1. Unmatched junction bases numbered 17, after V lost 4 bases and J lost 7 bases. The length of the CDR3 is 17 residues. Germline V gene lookup returns CDR1 SGDLS and CDR2 YYNGEE. The CDR3 here is CASSPQSTGFLWNEQFF. The CDR3 nucleotides are TGTGCCAGCAGCCCCCAATCGACAGGGTTTCTCTGGAATGAGCAGTTCTTC.

V usage is TRBV5-5 and J usage is TRBJ2-6; 11 nucleotides align to TRBD1. The CDR3 contains 17 residues. Germline CDR1 SGHKS, CDR2 YYEKEE (reference sequence). The junction had 6 bases not matched to a gene; V was cut back by 4 bases and J by 3 bases. The CDR3 sequence: CASSAGQGASGANVLTF. The DNA for the CDR3 is TGTGCCAGCAGCGCCGGACAGGGGGCAAGTGGGGCCAACGTCCTGACTTTC.

This clone has only one observation. V and J are TRBV7-9 and TRBJ2-2; D perhaps matches TRBD1 (6 bases). Trimming pared 0 bases from V and 3 bases from J, leaving 11 bases between. This CDR3 is 16 amino acids long. CDR1 and CDR2 from the germline V gene are SEHNR and FQNEAQ (reference sequence). The CDR3 bases are TGTGCCAGCAGCTTAGCTCTAGGGGGATACACCGGGGAGCTGTTTTTT. Its translation: CASSLALGGYTGELFF.